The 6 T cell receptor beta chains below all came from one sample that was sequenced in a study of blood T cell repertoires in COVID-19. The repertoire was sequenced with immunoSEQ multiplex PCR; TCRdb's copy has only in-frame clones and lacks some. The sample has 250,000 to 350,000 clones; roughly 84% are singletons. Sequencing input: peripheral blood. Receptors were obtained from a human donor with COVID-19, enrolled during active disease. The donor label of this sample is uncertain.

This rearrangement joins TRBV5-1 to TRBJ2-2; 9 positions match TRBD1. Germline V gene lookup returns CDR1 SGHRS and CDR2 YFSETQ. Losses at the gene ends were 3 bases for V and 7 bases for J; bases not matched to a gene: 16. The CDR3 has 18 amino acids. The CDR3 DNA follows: TGCGCCAGCAGCTCAACACCGCTAACAGGGGGCGGCCACGGGGAGCTGTTTTTT. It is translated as CASSSTPLTGGGHGELFF. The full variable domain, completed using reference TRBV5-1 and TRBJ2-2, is KAGVTQTPRYLIKTRGQQVTLSCSPISGHRSVSWYQQTPGQGLQFLFEYFSETQRNKGNFPGRFSGRQFSNSRSEMNVSTLELGDSALYLCASSSTPLTGGGHGELFFGEGSRLTVL.

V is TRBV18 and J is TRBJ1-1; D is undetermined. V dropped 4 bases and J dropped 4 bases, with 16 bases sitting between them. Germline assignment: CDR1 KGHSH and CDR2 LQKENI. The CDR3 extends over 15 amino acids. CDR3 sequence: CASSRGVDEATEAFF. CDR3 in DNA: TGTGCCAGCTCACGCGGGGTGGATGAAGCCACTGAAGCTTTCTTT.

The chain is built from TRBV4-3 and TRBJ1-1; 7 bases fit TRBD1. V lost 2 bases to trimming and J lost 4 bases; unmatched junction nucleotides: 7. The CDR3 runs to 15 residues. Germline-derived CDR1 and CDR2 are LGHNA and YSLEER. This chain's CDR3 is CASSQQTGVGTEAFF. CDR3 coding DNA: TGCGCCAGCAGCCAACAAACAGGGGTTGGCACTGAAGCTTTCTTT.

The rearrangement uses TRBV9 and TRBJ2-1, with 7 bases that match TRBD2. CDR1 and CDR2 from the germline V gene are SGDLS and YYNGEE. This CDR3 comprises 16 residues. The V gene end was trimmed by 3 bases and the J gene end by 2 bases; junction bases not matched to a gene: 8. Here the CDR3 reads CASSDMVGGPYNEQFF. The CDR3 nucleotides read TGTGCCAGCAGCGATATGGTGGGAGGGCCCTACAATGAGCAGTTCTTC.

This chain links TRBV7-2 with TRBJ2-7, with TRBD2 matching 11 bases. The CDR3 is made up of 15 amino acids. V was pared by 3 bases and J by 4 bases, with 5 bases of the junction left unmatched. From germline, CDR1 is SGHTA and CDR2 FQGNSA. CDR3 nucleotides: TGTGCCAGCAGCTTCGGGACTAGCGGATTGTACGAGCAGTACTTC. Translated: CASSFGTSGLYEQYF.

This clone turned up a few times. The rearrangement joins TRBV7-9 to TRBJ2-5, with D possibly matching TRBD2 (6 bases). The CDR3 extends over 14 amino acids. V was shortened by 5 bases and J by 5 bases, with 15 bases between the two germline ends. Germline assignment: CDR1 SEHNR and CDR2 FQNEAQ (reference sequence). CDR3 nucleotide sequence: TGTGCCAGCAGCCCCCGGGCAGGGAGGGAGACCCAGTACTTC. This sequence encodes CASSPRAGRETQYF.